This T cell receptor beta chain was captured in a study of siplizumab effects on memory and regulatory T cells. Generated by immunoSEQ multiplex PCR, the TCRdb table keeps only in-frame clones and is missing some. Here the sample spans approximately 97,000 clones, 90% to 95% being singletons. In its sample, this clone was seen once. What it binds is not known. The CDR3 runs to 21 residues. In germline, CDR1 is SNHLY, CDR2 FYNNEI. The V gene end was trimmed by 3 bases and the J gene end by 2 bases; junction bases not matched to a gene: 12. Study-level points and caveats: Memory cells seemed less diverse than naive T cells, which seemed major alloresponse contributors. Siplizumab brought about a significant reduction in alloreactive sequences traceable to unstimulated CD4+ memory cells.

The V call is TRBV2, the J call TRBJ2-2; 16 bases match TRBD2. What was sequenced was CD4+ T cells sorted from blood. This clonotype was sampled from a human donor in good health. This chain's CDR3 is CASSELFTGTSGRANTGELFF. In DNA form, the CDR3 reads TGTGCCAGCAGTGAGCTTTTTACCGGGACTAGCGGGAGGGCCAACACCGGGGAGCTGTTTTTT.